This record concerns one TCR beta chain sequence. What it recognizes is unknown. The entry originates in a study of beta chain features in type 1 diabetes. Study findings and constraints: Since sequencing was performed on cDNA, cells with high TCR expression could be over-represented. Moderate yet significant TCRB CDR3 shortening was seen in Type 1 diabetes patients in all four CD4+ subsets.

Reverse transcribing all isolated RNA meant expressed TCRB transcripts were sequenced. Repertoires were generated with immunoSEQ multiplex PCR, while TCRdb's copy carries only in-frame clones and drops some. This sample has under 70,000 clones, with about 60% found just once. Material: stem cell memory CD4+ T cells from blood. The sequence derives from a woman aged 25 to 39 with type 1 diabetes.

The CDR3 sequence is CSVSGRRDGYTF. The CDR3 DNA reads TGCAGCGTCAGCGGGAGGCGGGATGGCTACACCTTC. The chain employs TRBV29-1 and TRBJ1-2; D is uncertain. The CDR3 contains 12 residues. Germline-derived CDR1 and CDR2 are SQVTM and ANQGSEA. V was trimmed by 6 bases and J by 6 bases, leaving 14 bases between them. Full variable domain (rest looked up from reference TRBV29-1 and TRBJ1-2): SAVISQKPSRDICQRGTSLTIQCQVDSQVTMMFWYRQQPGQSLTLIATANQGSEATYESGFVIDKFPISRPNLTFSTLTVSNMSPEDSSIYLCSVSGRRDGYTFGSGTRLTVV.